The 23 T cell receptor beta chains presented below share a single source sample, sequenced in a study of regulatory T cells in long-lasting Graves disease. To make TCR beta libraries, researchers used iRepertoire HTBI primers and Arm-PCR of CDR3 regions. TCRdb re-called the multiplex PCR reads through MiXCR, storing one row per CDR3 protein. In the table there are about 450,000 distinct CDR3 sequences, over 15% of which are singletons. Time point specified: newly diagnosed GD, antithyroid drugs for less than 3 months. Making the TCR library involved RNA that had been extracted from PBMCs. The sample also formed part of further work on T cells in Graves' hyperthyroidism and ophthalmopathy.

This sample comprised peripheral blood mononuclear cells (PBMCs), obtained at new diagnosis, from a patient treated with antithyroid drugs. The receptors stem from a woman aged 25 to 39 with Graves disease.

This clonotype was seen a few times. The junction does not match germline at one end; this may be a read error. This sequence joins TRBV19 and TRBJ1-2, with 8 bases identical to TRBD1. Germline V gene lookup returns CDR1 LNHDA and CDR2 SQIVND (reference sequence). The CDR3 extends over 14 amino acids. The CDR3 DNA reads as TGTGCCAGTAGTATTGGGTTCAGGGGGCAAACAAGCATCTTC. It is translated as CASSIGFRGQTSIF.

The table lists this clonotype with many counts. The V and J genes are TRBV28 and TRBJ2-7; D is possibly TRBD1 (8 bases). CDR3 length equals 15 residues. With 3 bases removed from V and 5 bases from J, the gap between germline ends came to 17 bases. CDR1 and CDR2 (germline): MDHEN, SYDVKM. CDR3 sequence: CASSFRSTGGDEQYF. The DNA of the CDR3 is TGTGCCAGCAGTTTTAGGTCTACAGGGGGGGACGAGCAGTACTTC. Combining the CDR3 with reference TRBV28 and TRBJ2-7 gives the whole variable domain DVKVTQSSRYLVKRTGEKVFLECVQDMDHENMFWYRQDPGLGLRLIYFSYDVKMKEKGDIPEGYSVSREKKERFSLILESASTNQTSMYLCASSFRSTGGDEQYFGPGTRLTVT.

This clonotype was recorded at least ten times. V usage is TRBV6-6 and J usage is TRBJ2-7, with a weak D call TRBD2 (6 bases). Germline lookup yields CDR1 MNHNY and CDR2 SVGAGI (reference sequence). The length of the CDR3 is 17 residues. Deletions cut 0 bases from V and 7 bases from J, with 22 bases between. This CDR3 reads CASSYSSPRTTGGEQYF. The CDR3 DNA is TGTGCCAGCAGTTACTCGAGTCCCCGGACCACAGGAGGGGAGCAGTACTTC.

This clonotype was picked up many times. For the CDR3, the DNA is TGTGCCAGCAGCTTTGCGGTGAGCTCCTACGAGCAGTACTTC. It specifies CASSFAVSSYEQYF. This rearrangement joins TRBV11-2 to TRBJ2-7; D gene ambiguous. This CDR3 is built from 14 residues. Per germline, CDR1 SGHAT and CDR2 FQNNGV. Trimming pared 3 bases from V and 0 bases from J, leaving 9 bases between. The complete variable domain, with remaining parts taken from reference TRBV11-2 and TRBJ2-7, reads EAGVAQSPRYKIIEKRQSVAFWCNPISGHATLYWYQQILGQGPKLLIQFQNNGVVDDSQLPKDRFSAERLKGVDSTLKIQPAKLEDSAVYLCASSFAVSSYEQYFGPGTRLTVT.

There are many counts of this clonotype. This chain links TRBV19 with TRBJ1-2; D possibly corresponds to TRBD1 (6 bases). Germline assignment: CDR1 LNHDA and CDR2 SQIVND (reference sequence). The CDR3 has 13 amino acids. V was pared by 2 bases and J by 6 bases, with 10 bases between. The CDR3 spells CASSITGGHGYTF. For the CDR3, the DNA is TGTGCCAGTAGTATAACCGGGGGCCATGGCTACACCTTC.

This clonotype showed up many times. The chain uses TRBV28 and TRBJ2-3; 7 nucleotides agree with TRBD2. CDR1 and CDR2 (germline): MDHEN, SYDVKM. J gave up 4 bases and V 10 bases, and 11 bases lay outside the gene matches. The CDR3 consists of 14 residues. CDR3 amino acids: CAISPDGGADTQYF. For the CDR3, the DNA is TGTGCCATCTCACCCGATGGGGGGGCAGATACGCAGTATTTT.

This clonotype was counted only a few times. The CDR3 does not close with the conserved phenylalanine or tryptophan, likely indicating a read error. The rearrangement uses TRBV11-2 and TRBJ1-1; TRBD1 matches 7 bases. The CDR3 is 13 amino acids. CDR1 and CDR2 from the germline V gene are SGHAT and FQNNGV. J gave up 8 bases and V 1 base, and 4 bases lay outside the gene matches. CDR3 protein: CASSLARGPEAFS. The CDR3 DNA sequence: TGTGCCAGCAGCTTAGCGAGGGGGCCCGAAGCTTTCTCT.

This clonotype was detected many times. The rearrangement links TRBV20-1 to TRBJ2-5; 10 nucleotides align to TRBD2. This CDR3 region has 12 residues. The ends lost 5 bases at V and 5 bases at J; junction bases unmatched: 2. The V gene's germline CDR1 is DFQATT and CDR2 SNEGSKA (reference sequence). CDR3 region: CSAPAGGETQYF. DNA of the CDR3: TGCAGTGCTCCAGCGGGAGGGGAGACCCAGTACTTC.

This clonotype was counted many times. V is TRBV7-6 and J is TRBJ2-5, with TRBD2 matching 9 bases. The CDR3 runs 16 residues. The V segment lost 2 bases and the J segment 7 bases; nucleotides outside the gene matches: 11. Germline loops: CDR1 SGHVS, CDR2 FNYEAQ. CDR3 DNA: TGTGCCAGCAGCTTAAATGGGCTAGCGGGAACCTCGACCCAGTACTTC. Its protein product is CASSLNGLAGTSTQYF.

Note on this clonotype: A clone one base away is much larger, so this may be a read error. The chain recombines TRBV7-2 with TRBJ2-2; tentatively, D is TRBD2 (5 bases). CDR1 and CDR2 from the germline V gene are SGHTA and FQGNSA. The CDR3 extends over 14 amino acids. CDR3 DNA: TGTGCCAGCAGCTCAAAGAGCCTCACCGGGGAGCTGCTTTTT. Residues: CASSSKSLTGELLF.

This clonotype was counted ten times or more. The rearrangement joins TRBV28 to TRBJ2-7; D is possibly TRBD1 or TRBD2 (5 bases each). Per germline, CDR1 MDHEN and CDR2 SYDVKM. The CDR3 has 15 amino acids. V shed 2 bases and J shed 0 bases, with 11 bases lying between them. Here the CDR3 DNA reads TGTGCCAGCAGTTTAGACTCAGGGAGCTCCTACGAGCAGTACTTC. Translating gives CASSLDSGSSYEQYF. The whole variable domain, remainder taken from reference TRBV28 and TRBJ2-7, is DVKVTQSSRYLVKRTGEKVFLECVQDMDHENMFWYRQDPGLGLRLIYFSYDVKMKEKGDIPEGYSVSREKKERFSLILESASTNQTSMYLCASSLDSGSSYEQYFGPGTRLTVT.

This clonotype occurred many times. For the CDR3, the DNA is TGTGCCAGCATCCCACGCCGGGACGACCACAATGAGCAGTTCTTC. This sequence encodes CASIPRRDDHNEQFF. The chain employs TRBV6-1 and TRBJ2-1; D is possibly TRBD1 or TRBD2 (5 bases each). Between the trimmed V and J ends, which lost 7 bases and 5 bases, there was a span of 18 bases. CDR3 length: 15 residues. Germline V gives CDR1 MNHNS, CDR2 SASEGT.

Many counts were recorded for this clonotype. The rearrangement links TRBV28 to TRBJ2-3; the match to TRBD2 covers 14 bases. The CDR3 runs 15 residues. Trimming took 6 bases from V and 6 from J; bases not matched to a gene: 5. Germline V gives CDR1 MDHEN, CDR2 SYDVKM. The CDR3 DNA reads TGTGCCAGCAGCCAGGGACTAGCGGGAGTTGATACGCAGTATTTT. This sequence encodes CASSQGLAGVDTQYF. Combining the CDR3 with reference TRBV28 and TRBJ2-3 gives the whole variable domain DVKVTQSSRYLVKRTGEKVFLECVQDMDHENMFWYRQDPGLGLRLIYFSYDVKMKEKGDIPEGYSVSREKKERFSLILESASTNQTSMYLCASSQGLAGVDTQYFGPGTRLTVL.

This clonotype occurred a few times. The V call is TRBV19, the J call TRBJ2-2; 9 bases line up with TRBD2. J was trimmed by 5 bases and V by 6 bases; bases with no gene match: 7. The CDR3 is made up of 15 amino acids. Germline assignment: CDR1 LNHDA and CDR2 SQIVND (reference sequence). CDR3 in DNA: TGTGCCAGTAGGAGGGGACTAGCCGGAACCGGGGAGCTGTTTTTT. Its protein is CASRRGLAGTGELFF.

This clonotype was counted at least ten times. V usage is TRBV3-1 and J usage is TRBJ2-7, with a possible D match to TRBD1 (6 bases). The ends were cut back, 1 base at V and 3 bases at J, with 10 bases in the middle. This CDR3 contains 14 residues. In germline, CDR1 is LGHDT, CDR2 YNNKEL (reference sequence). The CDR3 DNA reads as TGTGCCAGCAGCCAAGTTGGGACAAGCTACGAGCAGTACTTC. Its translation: CASSQVGTSYEQYF.

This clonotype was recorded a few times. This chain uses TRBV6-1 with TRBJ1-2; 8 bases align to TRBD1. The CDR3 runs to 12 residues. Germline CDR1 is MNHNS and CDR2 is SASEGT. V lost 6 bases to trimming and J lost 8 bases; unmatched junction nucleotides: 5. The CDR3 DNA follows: TGTGCCAGCAGCCAGACAGGGGAAGGCTACACCTTC. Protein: CASSQTGEGYTF.

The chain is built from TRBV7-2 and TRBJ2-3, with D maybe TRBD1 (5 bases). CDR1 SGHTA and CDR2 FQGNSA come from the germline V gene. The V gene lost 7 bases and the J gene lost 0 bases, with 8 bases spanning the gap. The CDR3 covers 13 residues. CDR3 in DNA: TGTGCCAGCATGGCAGGGAGCACAGATACGCAGTATTTT. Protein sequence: CASMAGSTDTQYF.

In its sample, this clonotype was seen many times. The CDR3 sequence: CASSLAGQNTEAFF. The CDR3, as DNA: TGTGCCAGCAGCTTGGCCGGACAGAACACTGAAGCTTTCTTT. The chain uses TRBV5-6 and TRBJ1-1, with D perhaps matching TRBD1 (5 bases). This CDR3 comprises 14 residues. Germline V lookup: CDR1 SGHDT, CDR2 YYEEEE. The V and J ends lost 0 bases and 1 base respectively, with 7 bases between them.

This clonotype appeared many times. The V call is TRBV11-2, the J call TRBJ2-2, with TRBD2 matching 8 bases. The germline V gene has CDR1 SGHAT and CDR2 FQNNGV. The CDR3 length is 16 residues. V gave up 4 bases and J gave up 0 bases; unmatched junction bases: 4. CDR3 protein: CASSYSGLANTGELFF. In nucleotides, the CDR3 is TGTGCCAGCAGCTACTCGGGACTAGCGAACACCGGGGAGCTGTTTTTT.

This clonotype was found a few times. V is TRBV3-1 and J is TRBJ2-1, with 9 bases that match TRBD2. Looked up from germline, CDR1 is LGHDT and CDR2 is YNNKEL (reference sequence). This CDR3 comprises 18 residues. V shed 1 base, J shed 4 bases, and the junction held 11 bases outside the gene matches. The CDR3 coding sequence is TGTGCCAGCAGCCAAGCCTCCGGGACTAGCTCTCTTTACAATGAGCAGTTCTTC. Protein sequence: CASSQASGTSSLYNEQFF.

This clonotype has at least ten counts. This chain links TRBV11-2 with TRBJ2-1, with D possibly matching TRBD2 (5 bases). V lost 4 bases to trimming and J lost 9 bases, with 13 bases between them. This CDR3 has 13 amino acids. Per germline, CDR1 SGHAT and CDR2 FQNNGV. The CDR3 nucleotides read TGTGCCAGCAGCTGGACTGAAGGTGGTGAGCAGTTCTTC. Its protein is CASSWTEGGEQFF.

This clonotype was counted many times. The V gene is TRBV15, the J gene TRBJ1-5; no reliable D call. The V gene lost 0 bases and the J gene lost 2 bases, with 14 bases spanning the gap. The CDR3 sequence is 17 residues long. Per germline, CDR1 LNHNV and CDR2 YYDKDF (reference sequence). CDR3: CATSRDLTARGNQPQHF. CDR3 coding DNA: TGTGCCACCAGCAGAGATCTTACCGCGAGGGGCAATCAGCCCCAGCATTTT.

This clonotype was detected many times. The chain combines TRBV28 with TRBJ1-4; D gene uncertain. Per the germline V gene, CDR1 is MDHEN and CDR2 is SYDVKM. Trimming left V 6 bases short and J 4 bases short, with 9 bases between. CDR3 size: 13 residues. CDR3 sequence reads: CASRQQFNEKLFF. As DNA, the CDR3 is TGTGCCAGCAGACAGCAATTTAATGAAAAACTGTTTTTT.